Below are 20 T cell receptor beta chains sequenced from a single sample in a study of somatic mutations in cytotoxic T cells in rheumatoid arthritis. Libraries were prepared by immunoSEQ multiplex PCR; TCRdb keeps only in-frame clonotypes and omits some of them. The table lists roughly 32,000 clones, 82% of them singletons, with 7.5% to 10% in the top ten. Sequenced sample: CD8+ T cells sorted from blood. The receptors here all came from an adult with rheumatoid arthritis.

The genes are TRBV11-1 and TRBJ2-3; 15 bases are a match to TRBD2. CDR3 length equals 18 residues. Losses at the gene ends were 3 bases for V and 1 base for J; bases not matched to a gene: 5. Germline V lookup: CDR1 SGHAT, CDR2 FQDESV (reference sequence). CDR3: CASSFGTSGRRGTDTQYF. DNA of the CDR3: TGTGCCAGCAGCTTCGGGACTAGCGGGAGGAGGGGCACAGATACGCAGTATTTT.

The CDR3 DNA sequence: TGTGCCAGCAGTGAAGGGGAGGGGGGGAATGAAAAACTGTTTTTT. It is translated as CASSEGEGGNEKLFF. The V and J genes are TRBV6-1 and TRBJ1-4; D perhaps matches TRBD1 (6 bases). CDR1 is MNHNS, CDR2 SASEGT, per germline. The CDR3 covers 15 residues. With 1 base removed from V and 5 bases from J, the gap between germline ends came to 11 bases.

The chain carries TRBV7-8 and TRBJ1-4; the D is unclear. This CDR3 contains 17 residues. CDR1 is SGHVS, CDR2 FQNEAQ, per germline. V lost 1 base and J 0 bases, leaving 12 bases between the germline ends. CDR3 in amino acids: CASSLVEGRATNEKLFF. CDR3 nucleotides: TGTGCCAGCAGCTTAGTGGAAGGACGGGCAACTAATGAAAAACTGTTTTTT. The full variable domain, completed using reference TRBV7-8 and TRBJ1-4, is GAGVSQSPRYKVAKRGQDVALRCDPISGHVSLFWYQQALGQGPEFLTYFQNEAQLDKSGLPSDRFFAERPEGSVSTLKIQRTQQEDSAVYLCASSLVEGRATNEKLFFGSGTQLSVL.

The chain employs TRBV27 and TRBJ2-4; 12 bases agree with TRBD2. Germline CDR1 reads MNHEY; CDR2 reads SMNVEV (reference sequence). V lost 4 bases and J lost 7; bases outside the gene matches: 2. This CDR3 region has 14 residues. CDR3 protein: CASSWTSGENIQYF. The CDR3 DNA reads TGTGCCAGCAGTTGGACTAGCGGGGAGAACATTCAGTACTTC.

The chain recombines TRBV6-1 with TRBJ2-7; 12 bases are a match to TRBD2. Germline trimming cut 2 bases from V and 4 bases from J; bases unmatched to any gene: 3. This CDR3 comprises 15 residues. CDR1 and CDR2 from the germline V gene are MNHNS and SASEGT. CDR3 in amino acids: CASSELAGGPYEQYF. In DNA form, the CDR3 reads TGTGCCAGCAGTGAACTAGCGGGAGGGCCGTACGAGCAGTACTTC.

This sequence joins TRBV30 and TRBJ2-7; no reliable D call. V lost 2 bases and J 0 bases, leaving 17 bases between the germline ends. CDR1 is GTSNPN, CDR2 SVGIG, per germline (reference sequence). There are 16 residues in the CDR3. CDR3 residues: CAWSLGPALDSYEQYF. CDR3 DNA: TGTGCCTGGAGTCTCGGCCCCGCCCTCGACTCCTACGAGCAGTACTTC.

The rearrangement uses TRBV5-1 and TRBJ2-7, with a possible D match to TRBD1 (6 bases). In germline, CDR1 is SGHRS, CDR2 YFSETQ. The CDR3 runs 13 residues. The germline V and J ends were trimmed by 4 bases and 2 bases, with 10 bases remaining between them. CDR3 loop: CASSEGGPYEQYF. CDR3 in DNA: TGCGCCAGCAGCGAAGGGGGACCCTACGAGCAGTACTTC.

The chain employs TRBV28 and TRBJ1-1, with 8 bases identical to TRBD1. V lost 7 bases to trimming and J lost 8 bases; unmatched junction nucleotides: 12. CDR1 is MDHEN, CDR2 SYDVKM, per germline. This CDR3 comprises 14 residues. The CDR3 nucleotides read TGTGCCAGCACCTCAGACAGGGGCAGGGCAGAAGCTTTCTTT. It encodes CASTSDRGRAEAFF.

V gene TRBV11-2 combines with J gene TRBJ1-1; D unclear. This CDR3 is built from 14 residues. Trimming stripped 3 bases from V and 0 bases from J, with 8 bases between. Per germline, CDR1 SGHAT and CDR2 FQNNGV. The CDR3 spells CASSFGGLNTEAFF. The CDR3 coding sequence is TGTGCCAGCAGCTTCGGCGGGTTGAACACTGAAGCTTTCTTT.

The DNA for the CDR3 is TGTGCCAGCAGCTCTATAACCGGGGAGCTGTTTTTT. Translated, it gives CASSSITGELFF. The chain links TRBV28 to TRBJ2-2; D uncertain. Trimming pared 6 bases from V and 5 bases from J, leaving 7 bases between. The CDR3 runs to 12 residues. Germline assignment: CDR1 MDHEN and CDR2 SYDVKM. Full variable domain (remainder filled in from reference TRBV28 and TRBJ2-2): DVKVTQSSRYLVKRTGEKVFLECVQDMDHENMFWYRQDPGLGLRLIYFSYDVKMKEKGDIPEGYSVSREKKERFSLILESASTNQTSMYLCASSSITGELFFGEGSRLTVL.

The CDR3 sequence: CASSVDGGETQYF. As DNA, the CDR3 is TGTGCCAGCAGCGTAGATGGGGGTGAGACCCAGTACTTC. This rearrangement joins TRBV9 to TRBJ2-5; D could derive from TRBD1 or TRBD2 (5 bases each). This CDR3 has 13 residues. V lost 0 bases to trimming and J lost 5 bases, with 8 bases between them. CDR1 is SGDLS, CDR2 YYNGEE, per germline.

Only a few counts were recorded for this clone. CDR3 region: CSASAFGGYTF. CDR3 nucleotide sequence: TGCAGTGCTAGCGCCTTTGGGGGCTACACCTTC. V usage is TRBV20-1 and J usage is TRBJ1-2; D not certain. CDR3 size: 11 residues. The V gene's germline CDR1 is DFQATT and CDR2 SNEGSKA (reference sequence). V shed 3 bases and J shed 8 bases, with 10 bases lying between them.

The chain has TRBV4-1 and TRBJ1-2, with D uncertain. The CDR3 loop spans 16 amino acids. Trimming shortened V by 0 bases and J by 1 base, and 12 bases separated the two germline ends. CDR1 MGHRA and CDR2 YSYEKL come from the germline V gene. CDR3 residues: CASSQEAGQLNYGYTF. In DNA, the CDR3 is TGCGCCAGCAGCCAAGAAGCCGGGCAGCTTAACTATGGCTACACCTTC.

The J gene is TRBJ1-2, the V gene TRBV2; TRBD1 matches 7 bases. Germline V CDR1 and CDR2: SNHLY, FYNNEI. V gave up 8 bases and J gave up 7 bases; unmatched junction bases: 13. The CDR3 loop spans 14 amino acids. The CDR3: CASGNAWTGSGYTF. The CDR3 DNA sequence: TGTGCCAGCGGAAACGCCTGGACAGGTAGTGGCTACACCTTC. The full variable domain, rest sourced from reference TRBV2 and TRBJ1-2, is EPEVTQTPSHQVTQMGQEVILRCVPISNHLYFYWYRQILGQKVEFLVSFYNNEISEKSEIFDDQFSVERPDGSNFTLKIRSTKLEDSAMYFCASGNAWTGSGYTFGSGTRLTVV.

This rearrangement joins TRBV7-6 to TRBJ2-1; D assignment may be TRBD1 or TRBD2 (5 bases each). The CDR3 runs to 13 residues. The germline V gene has CDR1 SGHVS and CDR2 FNYEAQ. V was cut by 5 bases and J by 12 bases, with 17 bases left in between. The CDR3 sequence is CASSAGALGVQFF. As DNA, the CDR3 is TGTGCCAGCAGCGCCGGGGCCTTGGGGGTGCAGTTCTTC.

The rearrangement uses TRBV5-1 and TRBJ2-7; possibly TRBD1 or TRBD2 for D (5 bases each). The CDR3 spans 15 residues. Trimming cost V 1 base and J 1 base, with 12 bases left between them. Germline CDR1 and CDR2: SGHRS and YFSETQ. The CDR3 spells CASSLSGAPSYEQYF. The CDR3 nucleotides read TGCGCCAGCAGCTTGTCCGGGGCCCCTTCCTACGAGCAGTACTTC.

The CDR3, as DNA: TGCGCCAGCAGCTTGAACGGGGGGAACACTGAAGCTTTCTTT. Amino acids: CASSLNGGNTEAFF. This chain uses TRBV5-1 with TRBJ1-1, with D maybe TRBD1 (5 bases). This CDR3 region has 14 residues. Trimming stripped 1 base from V and 1 base from J, with 8 bases between. Looked up from germline, CDR1 is SGHRS and CDR2 is YFSETQ. The full variable domain, completed using reference TRBV5-1 and TRBJ1-1, is KAGVTQTPRYLIKTRGQQVTLSCSPISGHRSVSWYQQTPGQGLQFLFEYFSETQRNKGNFPGRFSGRQFSNSRSEMNVSTLELGDSALYLCASSLNGGNTEAFFGQGTRLTVV.

The chain couples TRBV5-1 to TRBJ2-1, with D perhaps matching TRBD1 (5 bases). The germline gives CDR1 SGHRS, CDR2 YFSETQ. The V end lost 4 bases, the J end lost 8 bases, and 13 bases lay between the germline ends. The length of the CDR3 is 13 residues. CDR3 region: CASSPRQGHEQFF. CDR3 sequence (DNA): TGCGCCAGCAGCCCACGGCAGGGCCATGAGCAGTTCTTC.

The CDR3 here is CASSRDLSSYNEQFF. The CDR3 DNA reads TGCGCCAGCAGCCGGGACCTTAGCTCCTACAATGAGCAGTTCTTC. The V gene is TRBV10-1, the J gene TRBJ2-1, with D tentatively TRBD1 or TRBD2 (5 bases each). The V end lost 6 bases, the J end lost 0 bases, and 12 bases lay between the germline ends. CDR3 size: 15 residues. The germline V gene has CDR1 WNHNN and CDR2 SYGVQD (reference sequence).

The CDR3 coding sequence is TGTGCCAGCAACCCGGCAGCGGGATCCATTTCCTACGAGCAGTACTTC. Amino acids: CASNPAAGSISYEQYF. V usage is TRBV5-5 and J usage is TRBJ2-7; 7 nucleotides match TRBD2. Trimming took 6 bases from V and 1 from J; bases not matched to a gene: 13. From germline, CDR1 is SGHKS and CDR2 YYEKEE (reference sequence). The CDR3 consists of 16 residues.